Listed below are T cell receptor beta chains from one sample, sequenced in a study of blood T cells in healthy people across ages. TCRdb used MiXCR to reprocess the 5' RACE reads, holding one entry per CDR3 protein. The sample carries some 700,000 distinct CDR3 sequences, roughly 44% recorded once. Sample: blood. Source of these receptors: a woman aged 55-69 years in good health. CDR3s include the opening cysteine and the closing phenylalanine or tryptophan. D genes are given only for firm matches. The size of a clone is reported for some rows only, either as once, few or many, or as a class for expanded clones.

cdr3_nt	cdr3_aa	d_call	clone_size	j_call	v_call
TGTGCCAGCAGTTACTCTACTATCCACAAGAATGAGCAGTTCTTC	CASSYSTIHKNEQFF	NA	few	TRBJ2-1	TRBV6-2/TRBV6-3
TGTGCCAGCAGTTTAGGGAGCGGGAGCCACAATGATCAGTTCTTC	CASSLGSGSHNDQFF	TRBD2	NA	TRBJ2-1	TRBV12-3/TRBV12-4
TGTGCCAGCAGTCGGGGGGCGCTTGGCTACACCTTC	CASSRGALGYTF	NA	NA	TRBJ1-2	TRBV25-1
TGTGCCAGCAGTTACTCTGAGGGAGGCCCGTGGGGCACAGATACGCAGTATTTT	CASSYSEGGPWGTDTQYF	NA	few	TRBJ2-3	TRBV6-5
TGCAGCGTTGAGGGTAGCTCCTACAATGAGCAGTACTTC	CSVEGSSYNEQYF	NA	NA	TRBJ2-7	TRBV29-1
TGCAGTGCTAGACCGGGACAGGGTCATTCACCCCTCCACTTT	CSARPGQGHSPLHF	TRBD1	NA	TRBJ1-6	TRBV20-1
TGTGCCAGCAGCTCTAAATCACCCCTCCACTTT	CASSSKSPLHF	NA	NA	TRBJ1-6	TRBV7-9
TGTGCCAGCAGTCCTATCGGGACAGCCGGAGGGCACAATGAGCAGTTCTTC	CASSPIGTAGGHNEQFF	NA	NA	TRBJ2-1	TRBV12-3/TRBV12-4
TGTGCCAGCAGCGGGAGGGATTCACCCCTCCACTTT	CASSGRDSPLHF	NA	few	TRBJ1-6	TRBV7-9
TGCAGTGCTAAAAGACAGGCTCCTTACAATGAGCAGTACTTC	CSAKRQAPYNEQYF	NA	NA	TRBJ2-7	TRBV20-1
TGTGCCAGCAGTTTTGCCGCCGAGCTCCTAGGGCAGTACTTC	CASSFAAELLGQYF	NA	NA	TRBJ2-7	TRBV12-3/TRBV12-4
TGTGCCAGCAGCCAGACCTATGGACAGGGGGCAAACTATGGCTACACCTTC	CASSQTYGQGANYGYTF	TRBD1	NA	TRBJ1-2	TRBV3-1
TGCGCCAGCGCAGCGCCCTTATCCTACGAGCAGTACTTC	CASAAPLSYEQYF	NA	NA	TRBJ2-7	TRBV10-2
TGTGCCATCCGCAGGGAGAACACTGAAGCTTTCTTT	CAIRRENTEAFF	NA	NA	TRBJ1-1	TRBV2
TGTGCCATGCGGGACAGCAATAATGAAAAACTGTTTTTT	CAMRDSNNEKLFF	TRBD1	few	TRBJ1-4	TRBV10-3
TGTGCCAGCAGACCCGACAGAAACTTTGAGCAGTTCTTC	CASRPDRNFEQFF	NA	NA	TRBJ2-1	TRBV25-1
TGTGCCAGCAGCCCGGGACTAGCGGTGGACAATGAGCAGTTCTTC	CASSPGLAVDNEQFF	TRBD2	many	TRBJ2-1	TRBV12-3/TRBV12-4
TGTGCCAGCAGTTACCGTGCTCAGGGGAAGAACACTGAAGCTTTCTTT	CASSYRAQGKNTEAFF	NA	NA	TRBJ1-1	TRBV6-5
TGCAGTGCGTTGGGACAGCCCCAGCATTTT	CSALGQPQHF	NA	NA	TRBJ1-5	TRBV20-1
TGCGCCAGCAGCCAAGAGACAGGACCAGGCTACAATGAGCAGTTCTTC	CASSQETGPGYNEQFF	NA	NA	TRBJ2-1	TRBV4-3
TGTGCCAGCAGCCGTAAGGGGGATGAGCAGTTCTTC	CASSRKGDEQFF	NA	NA	TRBJ2-1	TRBV7-2
TGTGCCAGCAGTGGTAGTCTAGCGGATGAGCAGTTCTTC	CASSGSLADEQFF	TRBD2	once	TRBJ2-1	TRBV6-1
TGCAGCGTTGTGAGGACAGCCGGGACTAGCGGGGCAGATACGCAGTATTTT	CSVVRTAGTSGADTQYF	TRBD2	many	TRBJ2-3	TRBV29-1
TGTGCCAGCAGTTACTCCGGGACTAGCGGGGGGCGAGGGGAGCAGTTCTTC	CASSYSGTSGGRGEQFF	TRBD2	few	TRBJ2-1	TRBV6-2/TRBV6-3
TGTGCCAGCAGTTACTCGCGGGGAGCCAATCAGCCCCAGCATTTT	CASSYSRGANQPQHF	NA	NA	TRBJ1-5	TRBV6-5
TGTGCCAGCAGCTCCCGAATTAAGTCTGAAGCTTTCTTT	CASSSRIKSEAFF	NA	NA	TRBJ1-1	TRBV7-2
TGTGCCAGCAGCCAAGATCTGGTGGCGGGGGGGCAACCTCCTGAGCAGTTCTTC	CASSQDLVAGGQPPEQFF	TRBD2	NA	TRBJ2-1	TRBV3-1
TGTGCCACCAGCAAAATGACAGGGCCATATACGCAGTATTTT	CATSKMTGPYTQYF	TRBD1	NA	TRBJ2-3	TRBV15
TGTGCCACCCAACTAGCGGGATGGACAGATACGCAGTATTTT	CATQLAGWTDTQYF	TRBD2	few	TRBJ2-3	TRBV7-9
TGTGCCACCGCAAGTTCGCGCAATCAGCCCCAGCATTTT	CATASSRNQPQHF	NA	NA	TRBJ1-5	TRBV28
TGTGCCAACAGCCCAGACAGGTCTATCACTGAAGCTTTCTTT	CANSPDRSITEAFF	NA	NA	TRBJ1-1	TRBV3-1
TGTGCCAGCAGTTACTCGGATGGCGGGGGGCGCACAGATACGCAGTATTTT	CASSYSDGGGRTDTQYF	TRBD2	few	TRBJ2-3	TRBV6-6
TGTGCCAGCAGTCCGCGGACTAGCAGCTCCTACAATGAGCAGTACTTC	CASSPRTSSSYNEQYF	TRBD2	NA	TRBJ2-7	TRBV28
TGCAGTGTTAGGGGCCAGGCGAACACCGGGGAGCTGTTTTTT	CSVRGQANTGELFF	NA	NA	TRBJ2-2	TRBV20-1
TGTGCCAGCAGCTCCAACGGTGGTGGGGGGGCACAAGAGACCCAGTTCTTC	CASSSNGGGGAQETQFF	NA	NA	TRBJ2-1	TRBV6-1
TGTGCCAGCAGCTTAGGGGGAACAGGGATCGCCGAGCAGTACTTC	CASSLGGTGIAEQYF	NA	NA	TRBJ2-7	TRBV7-6
TGTGCCAGCAGTTACTCGAAACAGGAGCCCGTCGGGGAGCTGTTTTTT	CASSYSKQEPVGELFF	NA	few	TRBJ2-2	TRBV6-6
TGTGCCAGCAGCCCACCCGGGACGGCATCCTACGAGCAGTACTTC	CASSPPGTASYEQYF	NA	many	TRBJ2-7	TRBV6-2/TRBV6-3
TGCAGCGTTGGGGACACTGAAGTTTTCTTT	CSVGDTEVFF	NA	NA	TRBJ1-1	TRBV29-1
TGCAGTGCTAGGACCGGACAGGGGAGCTCCTACGAGCAGTACTTC	CSARTGQGSSYEQYF	TRBD1	many	TRBJ2-7	TRBV20-1
TGCGCCAGCAGCCACTCAATAGAGCGGGGGTACGAGCAGTACTTC	CASSHSIERGYEQYF	TRBD2	NA	TRBJ2-7	TRBV5-1
TGCGCCAGCAGCTTGCCCAGACCGAGCACTGAAGCTTTCTTT	CASSLPRPSTEAFF	NA	NA	TRBJ1-1	TRBV5-1
TGTGCCACCCGGACAGCAAACACCGGGGAGCTGTTTTTT	CATRTANTGELFF	NA	once	TRBJ2-2	TRBV6-4
TGTGCCAGCAGTCCGAAGGGACAGGGGTTTAGTACCTATGGCTACACCTTC	CASSPKGQGFSTYGYTF	TRBD1	few	TRBJ1-2	TRBV6-6
TGTGCCACCCCGCCCGGACGCGAGCAGTACTTC	CATPPGREQYF	NA	many	TRBJ2-7	TRBV10-3
TGTGCCAGCAGCTCCTTTCCTAATGAGCAGTTCTTC	CASSSFPNEQFF	NA	NA	TRBJ2-1	TRBV7-2
TGTGCCAGCACAGGGGATGGTACTAACTATGGCTACACCTTC	CASTGDGTNYGYTF	NA	NA	TRBJ1-2	TRBV7-3
TGTGCCACTCTTGGCCGAACTGGCACAGATACGCAGTATTTT	CATLGRTGTDTQYF	NA	once	TRBJ2-3	TRBV6-6
TGTGCCAGCAGCCCGGGCCCCCTCTACAATGAGCAGTTCTTC	CASSPGPLYNEQFF	NA	NA	TRBJ2-1	TRBV9
TGTGCCAGCAGCACCCATATTGGGACAGCCACTGAAGCTTTCTTT	CASSTHIGTATEAFF	TRBD1	NA	TRBJ1-1	TRBV9
TGTGCCATCAGTGAGTCCGCCGCTACAACCTACGAGCAGTACTTC	CAISESAATTYEQYF	NA	many	TRBJ2-7	TRBV10-3
TGTGCCAGCAGCATTAAGGTCAATGAGCAGTTCTTC	CASSIKVNEQFF	NA	NA	TRBJ2-1	TRBV7-9
TGTGCCAGCAGCCCAAGCCAGATTCAAGAGACCCAGTACTTC	CASSPSQIQETQYF	NA	few	TRBJ2-5	TRBV7-6
TGTGCCAGCAGCCAAGTATCGAGGGCCTGGGAGCAGTACTTC	CASSQVSRAWEQYF	NA	few	TRBJ2-7	TRBV14